Listed below are T cell receptor beta chains from one sample, sequenced in a study of blood T cell repertoires in COVID-19. Assay used: immunoSEQ multiplex PCR; TCRdb lists only in-frame clones, some missing. The data contain hundreds of thousands of clones, approximately 91% of them seen just once; the ten biggest clones take up just under 1%. Sequencing input: PBMCs or T cells enriched from blood (not recorded which). The receptor set was obtained from a young woman who had recovered from COVID-19. CDR3s include the opening cysteine and the closing phenylalanine or tryptophan. Fields, in order: D gene, J gene, V gene, clone size, CDR3 protein, CDR3 DNA. D genes are given only for firm matches. Size is omitted from some rows. Given values are once, few, many or a class for expanded clones.

>.|TRBJ1-3|TRBV25-1|.
CASIVTATQSSGNTIYF
TGTGCCAGCATAGTAACAGCCACCCAGAGCTCTGGAAACACCATATATTTT
>.|TRBJ1-1|TRBV27|.
CASSFLNTRQEAFF
TGTGCCAGCAGTTTTCTGAATACCCGACAGGAAGCTTTCTTT
>.|TRBJ2-5|TRBV5-5|.
CASSLASLETQYF
TGTGCCAGCAGCTTGGCCAGTCTAGAGACCCAGTACTTC
>.|TRBJ1-3|TRBV19|.
CASSIVPSSGNTIYF
TGTGCCAGTAGTATAGTTCCGAGCTCTGGAAACACCATATATTTT
>TRBD1|TRBJ1-6|TRBV23-1|.
CASSTGQGRNSPLHF
TGCGCCAGCAGTACGGGACAGGGGCGAAATTCACCCCTCCACTTT
>.|TRBJ2-3|TRBV28|.
CASSYLARDTQYF
TGTGCCAGCAGCTACCTTGCGAGGGATACGCAGTATTTT
>TRBD1|TRBJ1-4|TRBV3-1/TRBV3-2|.
CASSLVKGAKEKLFF
TGTGCCAGCAGCCTTGTTAAGGGGGCGAAGGAAAAACTGTTTTTT
>.|TRBJ1-3|TRBV28|.
CASSLWSGSRNTIYF
TGTGCCAGCAGTTTATGGTCCGGGTCAAGAAACACCATATATTTT
>.|TRBJ1-2|TRBV5-4|.
CASSLAGTIGYTF
TGTGCCAGCAGCTTGGCCGGGACAATAGGCTACACCTTC
>.|TRBJ2-7|TRBV19|once
CASSTLPGTRYEQYF
TGTGCCAGTAGTACCCTCCCCGGGACTCGCTACGAGCAGTACTTC
>.|TRBJ1-1|TRBV7-9|.
CASSLDGLNTEAFF
TGTGCCAGCAGCTTAGACGGTTTGAACACTGAAGCTTTCTTT
>TRBD1|TRBJ1-4|TRBV18|.
CASSQQGAANEKLFF
TGTGCCAGCTCTCAACAGGGGGCGGCTAATGAAAAACTGTTTTTT
>.|TRBJ1-1|TRBV27|.
CASSVTQTSMNTEAFF
TGTGCCAGCAGCGTTACCCAGACTTCCATGAACACTGAAGCTTTCTTT
>.|TRBJ1-1|TRBV5-1|.
CASSLGTPLRTEAFF
TGCGCCAGCAGCTTGGGGACACCCCTGAGGACTGAAGCTTTCTTT
>.|TRBJ1-2|TRBV12-3/TRBV12-4|.
CASSSTGSYGYTF
TGTGCCAGCAGTTCGACAGGATCCTATGGCTACACCTTC
>TRBD1|TRBJ2-2|TRBV19|.
CASSGTGGWGELFF
TGTGCCAGTAGTGGTACAGGGGGATGGGGGGAGCTGTTTTTT
>.|TRBJ1-4|TRBV12-3/TRBV12-4|.
CASRRSANEKLFF
TGTGCCAGCAGGAGATCGGCTAATGAAAAACTGTTTTTT
>.|TRBJ2-3|TRBV7-8|.
CASSLAYSGAADTQYF
TGTGCCAGCAGCTTAGCGTACAGCGGAGCTGCAGATACGCAGTATTTT
>TRBD2|TRBJ2-7|TRBV2|few
CASSFGLAYEQYF
TGTGCCAGCAGTTTCGGACTAGCCTACGAGCAGTACTTC
>.|TRBJ1-4|TRBV25-1|.
CASSGALPRGKLFF
TGTGCCAGCAGTGGAGCCCTACCCCGCGGGAAACTGTTTTTT
>.|TRBJ1-4|TRBV20-1|.
CSASRSSEKLFF
TGCAGTGCTAGTAGGAGTTCCGAAAAACTGTTTTTT
>.|TRBJ2-2|TRBV19|few
CASSWAGQSNTGELFF
TGTGCCAGTAGTTGGGCAGGACAGTCGAACACCGGGGAGCTGTTTTTT
>.|TRBJ2-3|TRBV19|.
CASSNRVNKADTQYF
TGTGCCAGTAGTAACAGGGTGAATAAGGCAGATACGCAGTATTTT
>.|TRBJ1-6|TRBV19|.
CASSPRGGGTYFPPLHF
TGTGCCAGTAGTCCCCGAGGGGGGGGAACTTACTTCCCACCCCTCCACTTT
>TRBD1|TRBJ1-5|TRBV2|.
CASTRDRGGNQPQHF
TGTGCCAGCACTAGAGACAGGGGCGGCAATCAGCCCCAGCATTTT
>.|TRBJ1-3|TRBV28|.
CASSPTRVGNTIYF
TGTGCCAGCAGCCCGACCCGGGTGGGAAACACCATATATTTT
>TRBD1|TRBJ1-5|TRBV27|once
CASSLAGGLEPQHF
TGTGCCAGCAGTTTGGCAGGGGGGTTGGAACCCCAGCATTTT
>.|TRBJ1-2|TRBV6-5|once
CASTDGGGYGYTF
TGTGCCAGCACCGACGGGGGAGGGTATGGCTACACCTTC
>.|TRBJ2-1|TRBV4-3|.
CASSQGLEQFF
TGCGCCAGCAGCCAAGGGCTGGAGCAGTTCTTC
>TRBD2|TRBJ2-1|TRBV19|.
CASSKPRGGSYNEQFF
TGTGCCAGTAGTAAGCCCCGCGGGGGGTCCTACAATGAGCAGTTCTTC
>.|TRBJ1-5|TRBV19|.
CASSIRQGLRQPQHF
TGTGCCAGTAGTATCCGGCAGGGTCTCCGGCAGCCCCAGCATTTT
>TRBD2|TRBJ2-7|TRBV7-2|.
CASRPRLAGNEQYF
TGTGCCAGCAGACCTCGACTAGCGGGTAACGAGCAGTACTTC
>.|TRBJ1-3|TRBV5-5|.
CASSITGSAGNTIYF
TGTGCCAGCAGTATAACAGGAAGCGCTGGAAACACCATATATTTT
>TRBD1|TRBJ1-3|TRBV6-1|.
CASSEAEGTVLLGNTIYF
TGTGCCAGCAGTGAAGCGGAGGGGACAGTCCTGCTTGGAAACACCATATATTTT
>.|TRBJ1-5|TRBV7-9|.
CASSLAEGRQPQHF
TGTGCCAGCAGCTTAGCGGAGGGGAGGCAGCCCCAGCATTTT
>.|TRBJ1-2|TRBV30|few
CAWRSPLRGYTF
TGTGCCTGGCGGTCCCCCCTTCGGGGCTACACCTTC
>TRBD1|TRBJ1-1|TRBV7-2|.
CASSSTGWENTEAFF
TGTGCCAGCAGCTCGACAGGGTGGGAGAACACTGAAGCTTTCTTT
>.|TRBJ2-3|TRBV4-3|once
CASSQEASLDTQYF
TGCGCCAGCAGCCAAGAGGCTTCCCTGGATACGCAGTATTTT
>.|TRBJ2-3|TRBV3-1/TRBV3-2|.
CASSPSGATDTQYF
TGTGCCAGCAGCCCCTCAGGGGCCACAGATACGCAGTATTTT
>.|TRBJ2-7|TRBV30|.
CAWNRQTYEQYF
TGTGCCTGGAACAGACAGACCTACGAGCAGTACTTC
>TRBD1|TRBJ1-5|TRBV19|many
CASVGQGRDQPQHF
TGTGCCAGCGTTGGACAGGGACGGGATCAGCCCCAGCATTTT
>TRBD2|TRBJ2-3|TRBV3-1/TRBV3-2|few
CASSFSGRAPDTQYF
TGTGCCAGCAGTTTTAGCGGGAGGGCCCCAGATACGCAGTATTTT
>.|TRBJ1-4|TRBV14|.
CASSRSREEKLFF
TGTGCCAGCAGCCGGAGCAGGGAAGAAAAACTGTTTTTT
>TRBD2|TRBJ2-1|TRBV7-2|.
CASSSSGGGNEQFF
TGTGCCAGCAGCTCTAGCGGGGGTGGGAATGAGCAGTTCTTC
>.|TRBJ1-3|TRBV5-1|.
CASSAGVQESGNTIYF
TGCGCCAGCAGCGCGGGTGTACAAGAGTCTGGAAACACCATATATTTT
>.|TRBJ2-7|TRBV28|.
CASTDPAGSQGGEQYF
TGTGCCAGCACCGACCCCGCAGGTTCCCAGGGGGGAGAGCAGTACTTC
>.|TRBJ2-7|TRBV6-6|.
CASSLSGVVEQYF
TGTGCCAGCAGTCTATCAGGGGTAGTTGAGCAGTACTTC
>TRBD1|TRBJ1-1|TRBV3-1/TRBV3-2|.
CASSPNFLDRENTEAFF
TGTGCCAGCAGCCCGAATTTCCTGGACAGGGAGAACACTGAAGCTTTCTTT
>.|TRBJ2-1|TRBV18|.
CASSPITPDTYNEQFF
TGTGCCAGCTCACCAATCACCCCTGACACCTACAATGAGCAGTTCTTC
>.|TRBJ1-3|TRBV29-1|.
CSVGGVAGNTIYF
TGCAGCGTTGGGGGAGTAGCTGGAAACACCATATATTTT
>.|TRBJ1-5|TRBV4-1|.
CASSQEVAVVGQPQHF
TGCGCCAGCAGCCAAGAAGTGGCGGTGGTTGGTCAGCCCCAGCATTTT
>TRBD1|TRBJ1-1|TRBV12-3/TRBV12-4|.
CASSQTGTAEAFF
TGTGCCAGCAGCCAGACCGGGACAGCAGAAGCTTTCTTT
>TRBD1|TRBJ1-6|TRBV6-1|.
CASSADRGKGNSPLHF
TGTGCCAGCAGTGCGGACAGGGGGAAGGGTAATTCACCCCTCCACTTT
>.|TRBJ2-5|TRBV30|few
CAWSGRAGGYMETQYF
TGTGCCTGGAGTGGTCGAGCAGGGGGGTACATGGAGACCCAGTACTTC
>.|TRBJ1-1|TRBV5-1|.
CASSLAPNTNTEAFF
TGCGCCAGCAGCTTGGCACCAAACACGAACACTGAAGCTTTCTTT
>.|TRBJ1-6|TRBV19|.
CASSKRGRIGSSYNSPLHF
TGTGCCAGTAGTAAGCGTGGGAGGATAGGGAGCTCCTATAATTCACCCCTCCACTTT
>TRBD1|TRBJ2-7|TRBV4-1|.
CASSSNRGRSDEQYF
TGCGCCAGCAGTTCCAACAGGGGGCGGTCGGACGAGCAGTACTTC
>TRBD1|TRBJ1-3|TRBV25-1|.
CASRRQGNGNTIYF
TGTGCCAGCAGGAGACAGGGGAATGGAAACACCATATATTTT